This TCR beta chain is from a study of blood T cell repertoires in COVID-19 (TCRdb year 2020). Study-level background: Collaborator samples came from the United States, Italy and Spain and covered acute and convalescent phases of COVID-19. The sample metadata nearly always contained a de-identified subject ID, COVID-19 status, age in years and sex. The material from the prospective study consisted of cDNA or gDNA derived from T cells, B-cell-depleted T cells, or PBMCs. Samples came from the ongoing ImmuneRACE study (first 160 participants) plus 1,254 subjects from 6 global collaborators. The repertoires were released in a freely available public database intended as a resource for research on the immune response to SARS-CoV-2. Where available, HLA class I and class II types were obtained from metadata supplied by the sample provider rather than from assay-based typing. Subjects who had been exposed to COVID-19, were actively infected with it, or had recovered from it provided the deeply sampled blood TCRbeta repertoires that made up the dataset.

Comments on this clone: What antigen it recognizes has not been identified. The input lacks base qualities; no much larger clone sits a single base away.

Broad study findings and their caveats: The quantity of clinical and demographic metadata differed by source and by participant and was supplied without curation.

The CDR1 and CDR2 encoded by the germline V gene are SGHRS and YFSETQ. V gives up 4 bases and J gives up 4 bases, and the segment between their germline ends measures 15 bases. Inclusive of the bounding cysteine and phenylalanine, the CDR3 is 14 residues long. Just the 42-base CDR3 DNA is kept, in frame starting at base 1. The immunoSEQ Assay, a bias-controlled multiplex PCR, was used to amplify TCRbeta CDR3 regions from genomic DNA. The study's processing was this. Within the assay, amplification of reference gene primers was used to estimate how many nucleated cells each sample contained. To quantify the absolute abundance of each unique TCRbeta CDR3 rearrangement, sequence reads were collapsed and filtered. For each sample, productive Simpson clonality was calculated by taking the square root of Simpson's diversity index across productive rearrangements. Not all clones reach the TCRdb copy of this immuneACCESS table, which keeps in-frame sequences only. Checked studies attribute under half of the gap to unresolved V genes and leave the rest unexplained. D and trimming come from the DNA, and the V and J calls and clone size come from that table. This sample is represented by around 32,000 clones; 80% to 90% of them were singletons. The leading ten clones occupy around 5% of the sample.

Whole blood was collected in K2EDTA tubes by collaborating institutions according to the institutions' own protocols. For TCRbeta analysis, collaborator samples were shipped as frozen whole blood, as isolated PBMCs, or as DNA extracted from either sample type. Input material: peripheral blood. This chain joins TRBV5-1 to TRBJ2-7, with TRBD1 as a weak D call on 7 bases. This TCR came from a woman aged 80 or older with active or convalescent COVID-19. The CDR3 region: CASSPQTGRYEQYF. The DNA sequence is given as TGCGCCAGCAGCCCGCAGACAGGGAGGTACGAGCAGTACTTC.